The present entry profiles one TCR beta chain with its context. Its target is not known. These data belong to a study of cytomegalovirus exposure and HLA in healthy donors. Both 60 Vbeta primers and 13 Jbeta primers went into the PCR. This table comes from immunoSEQ multiplex PCR, and its TCRdb copy is limited to in-frame clones, with some not included. Of tens of thousands of clones listed, 78% are singletons. Notes on the study in general: In a later analysis, an Asian-associated ancestry cluster reportedly showed fewer N-insertions than the roughly 730-donor mean. Later analysis identified over 15,000 TCR beta sequences associated with HLA alleles, using a false discovery rate threshold of 0.05.

Germline V lookup: CDR1 MDHEN, CDR2 SYDVKM. V was pared by 6 bases and J by 4 bases, with 15 bases of the junction left unmatched. The CDR3 runs to 17 residues. V and J are TRBV28 and TRBJ1-5; 7 bases map to TRBD1. The sequence came from a woman aged 40 to 55 in good health and CMV-seropositive. Input material: PBMCs. CDR3 DNA sequence: TGTGCCAGCAGCTCCTCGACAGACAGGGCCCTGAATCAGCCCCAGCATTTT. It is translated as CASSSSTDRALNQPQHF.